This is a list of T cell receptor beta chains from one sample in a study. TCRdb reanalysed the reads using MiXCR and keeps one entry per CDR3 protein. The sample carries a few thousand distinct CDR3 sequences, roughly a tenth recorded once. The sequenced sample was CD4+ T cells from synovial fluid. The source of these receptors is a human donor with rheumatoid arthritis. CDR3s include the opening cysteine and the closing phenylalanine or tryptophan. The D gene is left open where the match is weak. Clone size appears in some rows only: once, few, many, or a class for an expanded clone.

CDR3 protein: CSAEGRDYEQYF; CDR3 DNA: TGCAGTGCTGAGGGACGGGACTACGAGCAGTACTTC; D gene: .; clone size: many; CDR3 length: 12; J gene: TRBJ2-7; V gene: TRBV20-1
CDR3 protein: CASRSGGGAYEQYF; CDR3 DNA: TGCGCCAGCAGGTCCGGCGGCGGCGCCTACGAGCAGTACTTC; D gene: .; clone size: .; CDR3 length: 14; J gene: TRBJ2-7; V gene: TRBV10-2
CDR3 protein: CASSRIGLAGPDTQYF; CDR3 DNA: TGTGCCAGCAGCAGAATTGGACTAGCGGGACCAGATACGCAGTATTTT; D gene: TRBD2; clone size: .; CDR3 length: 16; J gene: TRBJ2-3; V gene: TRBV28
CDR3 protein: CASSSGSTDTQYF; CDR3 DNA: TGCGCCAGCAGTAGCGGTAGCACAGATACGCAGTATTTT; D gene: .; clone size: few; CDR3 length: 13; J gene: TRBJ2-3; V gene: TRBV10-2
CDR3 protein: CASSPPSTGVFSQTQYF; CDR3 DNA: TGTGCCAGCAGCCCGCCAAGCACAGGGGTATTCTCACAGACCCAGTACTTC; D gene: TRBD1; clone size: many; CDR3 length: 17; J gene: TRBJ2-5; V gene: TRBV7-8
CDR3 protein: CASRAGQETQYF; CDR3 DNA: TGTGCCAGTAGAGCTGGGCAAGAGACCCAGTACTTC; D gene: .; clone size: many; CDR3 length: 12; J gene: TRBJ2-5; V gene: TRBV19
CDR3 protein: CASSPRAQARFSGELFF; CDR3 DNA: TGTGCCAGCAGCCCACGGGCCCAAGCCAGATTCTCCGGGGAGCTGTTTTTT; D gene: .; clone size: medium-sized; CDR3 length: 17; J gene: TRBJ2-2; V gene: TRBV11-2
CDR3 protein: CASSLRGLAGAGEQFF; CDR3 DNA: TGTGCCAGCAGCCTACGGGGGCTAGCGGGAGCGGGTGAGCAGTTCTTC; D gene: TRBD2; clone size: .; CDR3 length: 16; J gene: TRBJ2-1; V gene: TRBV9
CDR3 protein: CASSLRGTLRTGELFF; CDR3 DNA: TGTGCCAGCAGCTTGCGTGGAACACTCCGAACCGGGGAGCTGTTTTTT; D gene: .; clone size: medium-sized; CDR3 length: 16; J gene: TRBJ2-2; V gene: TRBV5-4
CDR3 protein: CASSLVGSGNYDEQFF; CDR3 DNA: TGTGCCAGCAGCTTAGTTGGTAGCGGGAACTACGATGAGCAGTTCTTC; D gene: TRBD2; clone size: .; CDR3 length: 16; J gene: TRBJ2-1; V gene: TRBV7-2
CDR3 protein: CASSSYGASSNQPQHF; CDR3 DNA: TGTGCCAGCAGTTCTTATGGGGCTAGTAGCAATCAGCCCCAGCATTTT; D gene: .; clone size: many; CDR3 length: 16; J gene: TRBJ1-5; V gene: TRBV28
CDR3 protein: CASSWGQASTGELFF; CDR3 DNA: TGTGCCAGCAGTTGGGGACAGGCGTCGACCGGGGAGCTGTTTTTT; D gene: TRBD1; clone size: few; CDR3 length: 15; J gene: TRBJ2-2; V gene: TRBV12-3/TRBV12-4
CDR3 protein: CASSHDTARYNEQFF; CDR3 DNA: TGTGCCAGCAGCCACGACACTGCGAGATACAATGAGCAGTTCTTC; D gene: .; clone size: large; CDR3 length: 15; J gene: TRBJ2-1; V gene: TRBV7-2
CDR3 protein: CSAEDTRRSQPQHF; CDR3 DNA: TGCAGTGCTGAAGACACGCGACGGAGTCAGCCCCAGCATTTT; D gene: .; clone size: .; CDR3 length: 14; J gene: TRBJ1-5; V gene: TRBV20-1
CDR3 protein: CASSIGRQEGYTF; CDR3 DNA: TGTGCCAGTAGTATAGGACGACAGGAGGGCTACACCTTC; D gene: .; clone size: .; CDR3 length: 13; J gene: TRBJ1-2; V gene: TRBV19
CDR3 protein: CASRGDKRPYEQYF; CDR3 DNA: TGTGCCAGCAGGGGGGACAAGCGCCCCTACGAGCAGTACTTC; D gene: .; clone size: many; CDR3 length: 14; J gene: TRBJ2-7; V gene: TRBV2
CDR3 protein: CASSADRGTEAFF; CDR3 DNA: TGTGCCAGTAGTGCCGACAGGGGCACTGAAGCTTTCTTT; D gene: TRBD1; clone size: medium-sized; CDR3 length: 13; J gene: TRBJ1-1; V gene: TRBV19
CDR3 protein: CASSPSGRTEAFF; CDR3 DNA: TGTGCCAGCTCACCATCGGGGAGGACTGAAGCTTTCTTT; D gene: .; clone size: few; CDR3 length: 13; J gene: TRBJ1-1; V gene: TRBV18
CDR3 protein: CASSKDPSGRAGDTQYF; CDR3 DNA: TGCGCCAGCAGCAAGGACCCTAGCGGGAGGGCGGGAGATACGCAGTATTTT; D gene: TRBD2; clone size: medium-sized; CDR3 length: 17; J gene: TRBJ2-3; V gene: TRBV5-1
CDR3 protein: CASSLEMRELSINEQFF; CDR3 DNA: TGTGCCAGCAGCTTAGAGATGCGGGAGTTAAGTATCAATGAGCAGTTCTTC; D gene: TRBD2; clone size: .; CDR3 length: 17; J gene: TRBJ2-1; V gene: TRBV7-8
CDR3 protein: CASSYGEGAVNYGYTF; CDR3 DNA: TGTGCCAGCAGTTACGGGGAGGGGGCGGTAAACTATGGCTACACCTTC; D gene: TRBD1; clone size: medium-sized; CDR3 length: 16; J gene: TRBJ1-2; V gene: TRBV6-5
CDR3 protein: CASSIGQNNEQFF; CDR3 DNA: TGCGCCAGCAGCATCGGACAGAACAATGAGCAGTTCTTC; D gene: .; clone size: medium-sized; CDR3 length: 13; J gene: TRBJ2-1; V gene: TRBV5-1
CDR3 protein: CASSLLAGGLNEQFF; CDR3 DNA: TGTGCCAGCAGTTTACTAGCGGGAGGGCTCAATGAGCAGTTCTTC; D gene: TRBD2; clone size: .; CDR3 length: 15; J gene: TRBJ2-1; V gene: TRBV2
CDR3 protein: CASSLREGGGYEQYF; CDR3 DNA: TGTGCCAGCAGTTTGAGGGAGGGCGGGGGCTACGAGCAGTACTTC; D gene: TRBD2; clone size: many; CDR3 length: 15; J gene: TRBJ2-7; V gene: TRBV27
CDR3 protein: CASSDTDTQYF; CDR3 DNA: TGTGCCAGCAGTGACACAGATACGCAGTATTTT; D gene: .; clone size: medium-sized; CDR3 length: 11; J gene: TRBJ2-3; V gene: TRBV6-1
CDR3 protein: CASRPGTGSSYEQYF; CDR3 DNA: TGTGCCAGCAGGCCAGGGACAGGGAGCTCCTACGAGCAGTACTTC; D gene: TRBD1; clone size: many; CDR3 length: 15; J gene: TRBJ2-7; V gene: TRBV6-6
CDR3 protein: CASSLGAGGANTQYF; CDR3 DNA: TGTGCCAGCAGCTTAGGAGCGGGAGGGGCAAATACGCAGTATTTT; D gene: TRBD2; clone size: medium-sized; CDR3 length: 15; J gene: TRBJ2-3; V gene: TRBV7-8
CDR3 protein: CAISEVGTVGYTQYF; CDR3 DNA: TGTGCCATCAGTGAGGTTGGGACAGTTGGGTATACGCAGTATTTT; D gene: TRBD1; clone size: medium-sized; CDR3 length: 15; J gene: TRBJ2-3; V gene: TRBV10-3
CDR3 protein: CASSLTQGTQYF; CDR3 DNA: TGTGCCAGCAGCCTGACACAGGGTACGCAGTATTTT; D gene: .; clone size: .; CDR3 length: 12; J gene: TRBJ2-3; V gene: TRBV7-2
CDR3 protein: CASSLMGLGTYNEQFF; CDR3 DNA: TGTGCCAGCAGCTTAATGGGACTGGGAACCTACAATGAGCAGTTCTTC; D gene: .; clone size: .; CDR3 length: 16; J gene: TRBJ2-1; V gene: TRBV11-1
CDR3 protein: CSVRPNTGELFF; CDR3 DNA: TGCAGCGTTCGGCCGAACACCGGGGAGCTGTTTTTT; D gene: .; clone size: few; CDR3 length: 12; J gene: TRBJ2-2; V gene: TRBV29-1
CDR3 protein: CASSATSGTTDTQYF; CDR3 DNA: TGTGCCAGCAGTGCGACTAGCGGGACCACAGATACGCAGTATTTT; D gene: TRBD2; clone size: medium-sized; CDR3 length: 15; J gene: TRBJ2-3; V gene: TRBV2
CDR3 protein: CASSLDLQETQYF; CDR3 DNA: TGTGCCAGCAGCTTGGACCTGCAAGAGACCCAGTACTTC; D gene: .; clone size: many; CDR3 length: 13; J gene: TRBJ2-5; V gene: TRBV5-4
CDR3 protein: CASSLEVGGGSGELFF; CDR3 DNA: TGTGCCAGCAGCTTAGAAGTTGGCGGGGGGAGCGGGGAGCTGTTTTTT; D gene: TRBD2; clone size: medium-sized; CDR3 length: 16; J gene: TRBJ2-2; V gene: TRBV7-6
CDR3 protein: CASSLMMETEAFF; CDR3 DNA: TGTGCCAGCAGCCTAATGATGGAAACTGAAGCTTTCTTT; D gene: .; clone size: medium-sized; CDR3 length: 13; J gene: TRBJ1-1; V gene: TRBV11-2
CDR3 protein: CASSLDADSSYEQYF; CDR3 DNA: TGTGCCAGCAGCTTAGACGCAGATAGCTCCTACGAGCAGTACTTC; D gene: .; clone size: .; CDR3 length: 15; J gene: TRBJ2-7; V gene: TRBV7-2
CDR3 protein: CASSQDRLAGQETQYF; CDR3 DNA: TGTGCCAGCAGCCAAGATCGGCTAGCGGGACAAGAGACCCAGTACTTC; D gene: TRBD2; clone size: medium-sized; CDR3 length: 16; J gene: TRBJ2-5; V gene: TRBV3-1
CDR3 protein: CASSYFDESGELFF; CDR3 DNA: TGTGCCAGCAGTTACTTTGATGAGTCCGGGGAGCTGTTTTTT; D gene: .; clone size: many; CDR3 length: 14; J gene: TRBJ2-2; V gene: TRBV6-2/TRBV6-3
CDR3 protein: CASSRGGGRGNEQFF; CDR3 DNA: TGTGCCAGCAGCCGCGGCGGAGGGAGGGGCAATGAGCAGTTCTTC; D gene: TRBD2; clone size: medium-sized; CDR3 length: 15; J gene: TRBJ2-1; V gene: TRBV11-3
CDR3 protein: CSATLPGYGQPQHF; CDR3 DNA: TGCAGTGCCACCCTTCCAGGTTATGGTCAGCCCCAGCATTTT; D gene: .; clone size: medium-sized; CDR3 length: 14; J gene: TRBJ1-5; V gene: TRBV20-1
CDR3 protein: CASSTKTGENGYTF; CDR3 DNA: TGTGCCAGCAGCACCAAGACAGGGGAGAATGGCTACACCTTC; D gene: TRBD1; clone size: medium-sized; CDR3 length: 14; J gene: TRBJ1-2; V gene: TRBV7-2
CDR3 protein: CASGLGGTSPYEQYF; CDR3 DNA: TGTGCTAGTGGTTTGGGGGGGACTAGTCCTTACGAGCAGTACTTC; D gene: TRBD2; clone size: many; CDR3 length: 15; J gene: TRBJ2-7; V gene: TRBV12-5
CDR3 protein: CASSIAGLAGVEQFF; CDR3 DNA: TGTGCCAGTAGTATAGCAGGCCTAGCGGGAGTTGAGCAGTTCTTC; D gene: TRBD2; clone size: few; CDR3 length: 15; J gene: TRBJ2-1; V gene: TRBV19
CDR3 protein: CASSRYGTGVTDGYTF; CDR3 DNA: TGTGCCAGCAGCCGATACGGGACAGGTGTGACTGATGGCTACACCTTC; D gene: TRBD1; clone size: medium-sized; CDR3 length: 16; J gene: TRBJ1-2; V gene: TRBV11-2
CDR3 protein: CASRAGTDRGTEAFF; CDR3 DNA: TGTGCCAGCAGAGCAGGGACGGACCGGGGGACTGAAGCTTTCTTT; D gene: .; clone size: many; CDR3 length: 15; J gene: TRBJ1-1; V gene: TRBV28
CDR3 protein: CSVRDLGEQYF; CDR3 DNA: TGCAGCGTTAGGGATCTGGGGGAGCAGTACTTC; D gene: .; clone size: medium-sized; CDR3 length: 11; J gene: TRBJ2-7; V gene: TRBV29-1
CDR3 protein: CASSYGAGSTDTQYF; CDR3 DNA: TGTGCCAGCAGTTATGGTGCGGGGAGCACAGATACGCAGTATTTT; D gene: .; clone size: few; CDR3 length: 15; J gene: TRBJ2-3; V gene: TRBV6-5
CDR3 protein: CASSYRGGRTEAFF; CDR3 DNA: TGTGCCAGTAGTTATAGGGGAGGTCGGACTGAAGCTTTCTTT; D gene: .; clone size: many; CDR3 length: 14; J gene: TRBJ1-1; V gene: TRBV19
CDR3 protein: CASSQVGGVGTDTQYF; CDR3 DNA: TGCGCCAGCAGCCAAGTCGGGGGAGTAGGCACAGATACGCAGTATTTT; D gene: .; clone size: medium-sized; CDR3 length: 16; J gene: TRBJ2-3; V gene: TRBV4-3
CDR3 protein: CSARPFKLAGAKNIQYF; CDR3 DNA: TGCAGTGCCAGACCTTTTAAGCTAGCGGGAGCCAAAAACATTCAGTACTTC; D gene: TRBD2; clone size: few; CDR3 length: 17; J gene: TRBJ2-4; V gene: TRBV20-1
CDR3 protein: CSAERFSGNTIYF; CDR3 DNA: TGCAGTGCAGAGCGTTTCTCTGGAAACACCATATATTTT; D gene: .; clone size: many; CDR3 length: 13; J gene: TRBJ1-3; V gene: TRBV20-1
CDR3 protein: CASSLEARQTQYF; CDR3 DNA: TGTGCCAGCAGCTTAGAAGCGAGGCAGACCCAGTACTTC; D gene: .; clone size: few; CDR3 length: 13; J gene: TRBJ2-5; V gene: TRBV7-2
CDR3 protein: CSARVGTGYNSPLHF; CDR3 DNA: TGCAGTGCTAGAGTAGGGACCGGCTATAATTCACCCCTCCACTTT; D gene: .; clone size: few; CDR3 length: 15; J gene: TRBJ1-6; V gene: TRBV20-1
CDR3 protein: CSASLLAENNEQFF; CDR3 DNA: TGCAGTGCTTCATTACTAGCGGAGAACAATGAGCAGTTCTTC; D gene: TRBD2; clone size: many; CDR3 length: 14; J gene: TRBJ2-1; V gene: TRBV20-1
CDR3 protein: CATSRDMAGGETGELFF; CDR3 DNA: TGTGCCACCAGCAGAGATATGGCGGGTGGGGAGACCGGGGAGCTGTTTTTT; D gene: .; clone size: few; CDR3 length: 17; J gene: TRBJ2-2; V gene: TRBV15
CDR3 protein: CASSYSSSADGYTF; CDR3 DNA: TGTGCCAGCAGTTACTCGAGCTCGGCGGATGGCTACACCTTC; D gene: .; clone size: many; CDR3 length: 14; J gene: TRBJ1-2; V gene: TRBV6-5
CDR3 protein: CASRGTGGTYEQYF; CDR3 DNA: TGTGCCAGCAGGGGGACAGGGGGCACCTACGAGCAGTACTTC; D gene: TRBD1; clone size: many; CDR3 length: 14; J gene: TRBJ2-7; V gene: TRBV7-2
CDR3 protein: CASSQDPGLSSYNEQFF; CDR3 DNA: TGCGCCAGCAGCCAAGATCCGGGGCTGAGTTCCTACAATGAGCAGTTCTTC; D gene: .; clone size: medium-sized; CDR3 length: 17; J gene: TRBJ2-1; V gene: TRBV4-3